This entry concerns a single T cell receptor (beta chain). Its antigen is currently unknown. The sample originates from a study of shared clonotypes between healthy human individuals. Study outcomes and limitations: Researchers sampled only blood; tissue repertoires likely differ. Few donors restricted represented genetic and exposure-history diversity.

The germline V gene has CDR1 LGHNA and CDR2 YNFKEQ. Between the trimmed V and J ends, which lost 1 base and 6 bases, there was a span of 9 bases. This CDR3 has 13 residues. This table comes from immunoSEQ multiplex PCR, and its TCRdb copy is limited to in-frame clones, with some not included. The sample includes around 1.5 million clones, approximately 98% of them seen just once. The chain recombines TRBV4-2 with TRBJ1-2; D not resolved. This TCR was recovered from a man aged 25 to 40 in good health. Material for sequencing was naive CD4+ T cells sorted from blood. Sample subset: CD45RA+ positively selected. The CDR3, as DNA: TGTGCCAGCAGCCAAGGACGTATAGATGGCTACACCTTC. Residues: CASSQGRIDGYTF.